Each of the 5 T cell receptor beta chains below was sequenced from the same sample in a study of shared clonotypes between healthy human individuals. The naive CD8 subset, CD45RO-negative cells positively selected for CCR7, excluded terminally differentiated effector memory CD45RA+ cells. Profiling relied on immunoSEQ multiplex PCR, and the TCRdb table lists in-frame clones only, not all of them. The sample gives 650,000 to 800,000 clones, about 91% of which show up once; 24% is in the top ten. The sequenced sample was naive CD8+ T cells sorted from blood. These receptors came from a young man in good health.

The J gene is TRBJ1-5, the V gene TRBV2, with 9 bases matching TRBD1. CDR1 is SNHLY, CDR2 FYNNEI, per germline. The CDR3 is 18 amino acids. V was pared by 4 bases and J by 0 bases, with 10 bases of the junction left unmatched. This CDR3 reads CASSVMRDREYSNQPQHF. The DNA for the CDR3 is TGTGCCAGCAGTGTAATGCGGGACAGGGAGTATAGCAATCAGCCCCAGCATTTT.

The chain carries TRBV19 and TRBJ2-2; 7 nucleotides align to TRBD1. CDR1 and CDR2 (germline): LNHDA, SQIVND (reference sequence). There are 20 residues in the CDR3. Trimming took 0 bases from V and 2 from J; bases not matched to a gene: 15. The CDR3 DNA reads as TGTGCCAGTAGTATAGATCAGGAGGACAGGACGCTCATAAACACCGGGGAGCTGTTTTTT. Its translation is CASSIDQEDRTLINTGELFF. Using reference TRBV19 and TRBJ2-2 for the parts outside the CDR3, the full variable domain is DGGITQSPKYLFRKEGQNVTLSCEQNLNHDAMYWYRQDPGQGLRLIYYSQIVNDFQKGDIAEGYSVSREKKESFPLTVTSAQKNPTAFYLCASSIDQEDRTLINTGELFFGEGSRLTVL.

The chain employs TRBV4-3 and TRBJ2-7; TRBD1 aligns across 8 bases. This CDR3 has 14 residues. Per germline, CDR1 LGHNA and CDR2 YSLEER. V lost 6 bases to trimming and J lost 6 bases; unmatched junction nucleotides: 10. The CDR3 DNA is TGCGCCAGCAGTCTAGACAGGGGAAACGGCGAGCAGTACTTC. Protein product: CASSLDRGNGEQYF.

Written as DNA, the CDR3 is TGCAGCGTTGGACGGGAGGCGGACAGGGTGTACTATGGCTACACCTTC. Encoded protein: CSVGREADRVYYGYTF. The chain couples TRBV29-1 to TRBJ1-2, with 8 bases identical to TRBD1. The V and J ends lost 4 bases and 3 bases, in that order; junction bases with no gene match: 13. Germline assignment: CDR1 SQVTM and CDR2 ANQGSEA. The CDR3 length is 16 residues.

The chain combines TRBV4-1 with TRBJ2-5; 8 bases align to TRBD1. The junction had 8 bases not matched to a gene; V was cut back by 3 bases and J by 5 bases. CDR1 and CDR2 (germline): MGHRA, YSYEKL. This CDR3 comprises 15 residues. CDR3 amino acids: CASSHPDRGRETQYF. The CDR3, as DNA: TGCGCCAGCAGCCACCCCGACAGGGGCAGGGAGACCCAGTACTTC.